The next 24 T cell receptor beta chains were all read from a single sample in a study of cytomegalovirus exposure and HLA in healthy donors. Profiled with immunoSEQ multiplex PCR; TCRdb holds only in-frame clones, not every one. The sample records tens of thousands of clones, roughly 91% being singletons. Material: PBMCs. These receptors all stem from a woman between 18 and 29 years old in good health and CMV-seronegative.

This clone appeared a single time. The chain recombines TRBV4-1 with TRBJ2-7, with TRBD1 identical over 9 bases. In germline, CDR1 is MGHRA, CDR2 YSYEKL. Unmatched junction bases numbered 11, after V lost 1 base and J lost 1 base. The CDR3 runs to 18 residues. CDR3 DNA: TGCGCCAGCAGCCAAGTCCTTGGGGTGGGACAGGGATCCTACGAGCAGTACTTC. Its translation: CASSQVLGVGQGSYEQYF.

Written as DNA, the CDR3 is TGTGCCACCAGCAGAGAAAGTCTACTCTCTGGAAACACCATATATTTT. Its translation is CATSRESLLSGNTIYF. The chain employs TRBV15 and TRBJ1-3; D is uncertain. Between the trimmed V and J ends, which lost 0 bases and 0 bases, there was a span of 9 bases. Germline CDR1 is LNHNV and CDR2 is YYDKDF (reference sequence). The CDR3 consists of 16 residues.

V and J are TRBV19 and TRBJ1-5; D perhaps matches TRBD1 (5 bases). The V and J ends lost 5 bases and 0 bases respectively, with 23 bases between them. The CDR3 consists of 19 residues. The germline V gene has CDR1 LNHDA and CDR2 SQIVND (reference sequence). In nucleotides, the CDR3 is TGTGCCAGTAGTCACCAACATCTTGCCGGGGGGTATAGCAATCAGCCCCAGCATTTT. As protein: CASSHQHLAGGYSNQPQHF.

The V gene is TRBV7-3, the J gene TRBJ2-5; no definite D call. The germline CDR1 and CDR2 sequences are SGHTA and FQGTGA. CDR3 size: 13 residues. The V and J ends lost 3 bases and 3 bases respectively, with 8 bases between them. CDR3 residues: CASSFGREETQYF. CDR3 nucleotide sequence: TGTGCCAGCAGCTTTGGTAGAGAAGAGACCCAGTACTTC.

The chain employs TRBV5-5 and TRBJ1-1, with D possibly TRBD1 on 6 matching bases. Germline V gives CDR1 SGHKS, CDR2 YYEKEE (reference sequence). Trimming left V 2 bases short and J 5 bases short, with 16 bases between. The CDR3 covers 15 residues. The CDR3 reads CASSLSRTVLTEAFF. The CDR3 DNA reads as TGTGCCAGCAGCTTATCCCGGACAGTTTTAACTGAAGCTTTCTTT.

This clone turned up a few times. V gene TRBV4-1 combines with J gene TRBJ2-1; tentatively, D is TRBD2 (6 bases). CDR1 and CDR2 (germline): MGHRA, YSYEKL. The CDR3 length is 15 residues. V gave up 2 bases and J gave up 2 bases, with 10 bases separating them. The CDR3: CASSQRTSPYNEQFF. The DNA of the CDR3 is TGCGCCAGCAGCCAAAGAACTAGCCCCTACAATGAGCAGTTCTTC.

The chain is built from TRBV5-4 and TRBJ2-2; 8 bases align to TRBD2. CDR1 is SGHNT, CDR2 YYREEE, per germline (reference sequence). Trimming removed 0 bases from V and 5 bases from J; junction bases left unmatched: 3. The CDR3 has 15 amino acids. The CDR3 DNA reads TGTGCCAGCAGCTTGGAGCGGGGGTGGACCGGGGAGCTGTTTTTT. It codes for CASSLERGWTGELFF.

This rearrangement joins TRBV5-1 to TRBJ2-3, with 9 bases identical to TRBD2. The ends lost 2 bases at V and 5 bases at J; junction bases unmatched: 15. In germline, CDR1 is SGHRS, CDR2 YFSETQ. This CDR3 is 18 amino acids long. The CDR3 region has the DNA TGCGCCAGCAGCTTTAATCCACCACTAGCGGGCGGGGAAGATACGCAGTATTTT. Translating gives CASSFNPPLAGGEDTQYF.

The CDR3, as DNA: TGTGCCAGCAGTTACGACAGGGGGCTTTACAATGAGCAGTTCTTC. Translated: CASSYDRGLYNEQFF. This chain connects TRBV27 to TRBJ2-1, with 10 bases identical to TRBD1. CDR1 MNHEY and CDR2 SMNVEV come from the germline V gene (reference sequence). After removal of 4 bases from V and 4 bases from J, the junction contained 4 bases not matched to a gene. This CDR3 has 15 amino acids.

The V gene is TRBV5-1, the J gene TRBJ1-1, with D perhaps matching TRBD1 (6 bases). Trimming shortened V by 0 bases and J by 4 bases, and 13 bases separated the two germline ends. CDR1 SGHRS and CDR2 YFSETQ come from the germline V gene. This CDR3 has 15 residues. DNA of the CDR3: TGCGCCAGCAGCTTGGCAGGGGAGTCCGGCACTGAAGCTTTCTTT. It is translated as CASSLAGESGTEAFF.

This chain links TRBV2 with TRBJ2-1, with TRBD2 identical over 13 bases. CDR1 is SNHLY and CDR2 is FYNNEI in the germline V gene. The CDR3 runs 15 residues. Trimming at V came to 6 bases and at J to 7 bases, leaving 6 bases not matched to a gene. The DNA of the CDR3 is TGTGCCAGCAGGCTGGGACTAGCGGGGAGTAATGAGCAGTTCTTC. This encodes CASRLGLAGSNEQFF. Together with reference TRBV2 and TRBJ2-1, the CDR3 gives the full variable domain: EPEVTQTPSHQVTQMGQEVILRCVPISNHLYFYWYRQILGQKVEFLVSFYNNEISEKSEIFDDQFSVERPDGSNFTLKIRSTKLEDSAMYFCASRLGLAGSNEQFFGPGTRLTVL.

The V call is TRBV29-1, the J call TRBJ2-1; 7 bases fit TRBD2. Germline CDR1 reads SQVTM; CDR2 reads ANQGSEA. The CDR3 consists of 14 residues. V lost 5 bases and J lost 2; bases outside the gene matches: 6. This CDR3 reads CSVSGLAAYNEQFF. CDR3 sequence (DNA): TGCAGCGTTTCAGGGCTAGCGGCCTACAATGAGCAGTTCTTC.

This chain joins TRBV11-2 and TRBJ2-5, with unresolved D. This CDR3 region has 13 residues. The V and J ends lost 1 base and 3 bases respectively, with 6 bases between them. Per the germline V gene, CDR1 is SGHAT and CDR2 is FQNNGV. Here the CDR3 reads CASSLASEETQYF. CDR3 nucleotides: TGTGCCAGCAGCTTAGCCTCTGAAGAGACCCAGTACTTC.

The chain uses TRBV30 and TRBJ1-5, with D tentatively TRBD1 (5 bases). This CDR3 has 13 amino acids. Germline values: CDR1 GTSNPN, CDR2 SVGIG (reference sequence). The germline V and J ends were trimmed by 1 base and 2 bases, with 6 bases remaining between them. CDR3 in amino acids: CAWSEGGNQPQHF. The CDR3 DNA follows: TGTGCCTGGAGTGAAGGGGGCAATCAGCCCCAGCATTTT.

This rearrangement joins TRBV5-4 to TRBJ2-7; D not resolved. The CDR3 consists of 12 residues. V dropped 1 base and J dropped 6 bases, with 8 bases sitting between them. Germline values: CDR1 SGHNT, CDR2 YYREEE (reference sequence). The CDR3 nucleotides are TGTGCCAGCAGCTTGACACTAAGCGAGCAGTACTTC. This gives the protein CASSLTLSEQYF.

The chain uses TRBV10-3 and TRBJ2-7; 9 bases agree with TRBD1. Trimming at V came to 6 bases and at J to 2 bases, leaving 5 bases not matched to a gene. Germline-derived CDR1 and CDR2 are ENHRY and SYGVKD. The length of the CDR3 is 14 residues. CDR3 bases: TGTGCCATCAGGCGGGACAGGGCCACCTACGAGCAGTACTTC. Its protein product is CAIRRDRATYEQYF.

The chain joins TRBV11-2 to TRBJ1-4; D is undetermined. With 4 bases removed from V and 8 bases from J, the gap between germline ends came to 17 bases. Per germline, CDR1 SGHAT and CDR2 FQNNGV. The CDR3 extends over 15 amino acids. The chain's CDR3 is CASSSQGSYGEKLFF. The CDR3 coding sequence is TGTGCCAGCAGCTCCCAAGGCAGTTACGGGGAAAAACTGTTTTTT.

This chain connects TRBV18 to TRBJ1-3; TRBD1 might be the D (5 bases). Trimming took 8 bases from V and 4 from J, leaving 12 bases between them. Germline V gene sequence: CDR1 KGHSH, CDR2 LQKENI. There are 13 residues in the CDR3. CDR3 sequence (DNA): TGTGCCAGCCCAGGGCCCCGAGGAAACACCATATATTTT. Protein product: CASPGPRGNTIYF.

This sequence joins TRBV6-5 and TRBJ1-1; no reliable D call. The CDR3 is 14 residues long. The germline V gene encodes CDR1 MNHEY and CDR2 SVGAGI. Trimming stripped 4 bases from V and 3 bases from J, with 12 bases between. The CDR3, as DNA: TGTGCCAGCAGTTCTCGATTACGGGACACTGAAGCTTTCTTT. Translating gives CASSSRLRDTEAFF.

The chain links TRBV7-9 to TRBJ1-2, with 7 nucleotides matching TRBD1. Germline CDR1 and CDR2: SEHNR and FQNEAQ (reference sequence). The CDR3 is 13 residues long. Unmatched junction bases numbered 6, after V lost 5 bases and J lost 6 bases. Here the CDR3 reads CASSRGQSDGYTF. As DNA, the CDR3 is TGTGCCAGCAGCCGGGGACAGTCTGATGGCTACACCTTC.

The chain is built from TRBV7-9 and TRBJ1-1, with a tentative D call TRBD1 (6 bases). The CDR3 sequence is 14 residues long. Germline CDR1 and CDR2: SEHNR and FQNEAQ (reference sequence). Deletions cut 5 bases from V and 1 base from J, with 11 bases between. This CDR3 reads CASSLTGTNTEAFF. The CDR3 region has the DNA TGTGCCAGCAGCCTCACAGGGACGAACACTGAAGCTTTCTTT.

This clone has a handful of counts. The V call is TRBV9, the J call TRBJ2-7; 12 bases line up with TRBD1. The germline V gene encodes CDR1 SGDLS and CDR2 YYNGEE. V was pared by 3 bases and J by 5 bases, with 9 bases of the junction left unmatched. The CDR3 is 16 amino acids. CDR3 amino acids: CASSAGGTGGGNEQYF. Here the CDR3 DNA reads TGTGCCAGCAGCGCGGGGGGGACAGGGGGCGGGAACGAGCAGTACTTC.

The chain recombines TRBV19 with TRBJ2-7, with 10 positions matching TRBD2. The CDR3 covers 16 residues. Germline values: CDR1 LNHDA, CDR2 SQIVND (reference sequence). V shed 3 bases, J shed 4 bases, and the junction held 9 bases outside the gene matches. The CDR3 is CASSMGLAGVKYEQYF. The CDR3 region has the DNA TGTGCCAGTAGTATGGGGCTAGCGGGAGTCAAGTACGAGCAGTACTTC.

The J gene is TRBJ2-1, the V gene TRBV4-1; 10 nucleotides match TRBD2. CDR3 length: 16 residues. The trim removed 2 bases at V and 9 bases at J, leaving 10 bases unmatched. Per germline, CDR1 MGHRA and CDR2 YSYEKL. The CDR3 bases are TGCGCCAGCAGCCAAACGCCGGGACTAGCGTCCGTTGAGCAGTTCTTC. The encoded protein is CASSQTPGLASVEQFF.